Following are 15 T cell receptor beta chains from one sample sequenced in a study of T cells in Graves' hyperthyroidism and ophthalmopathy. Amplification yielded TCR beta CDR3 regions, with RNA transcripts as the source. Researchers ran a first-round RT-PCR on the TCR CDR3 using the HTBI primer set. TCRdb fed the multiplex PCR reads into MiXCR, producing one record per CDR3 protein. The table records some 180,000 distinct CDR3 sequences, roughly a sixth of them present only once. The sample taken for sequencing was blood. The receptor source for this set is a woman aged 45-60 years with Graves' hyperthyroidism.

This clonotype was seen a handful of times. The chain recombines TRBV28 with TRBJ1-2, with 10 bases identical to TRBD1. V was clipped by 1 base and J by 8 bases; unmatched bases: 10. The germline V gene has CDR1 MDHEN and CDR2 SYDVKM. The CDR3 totals 16 residues. The chain's CDR3 is CASSLLRRDRGGGYTF. The CDR3 DNA reads TGTGCCAGCAGTTTATTGCGACGGGACAGGGGAGGAGGCTACACCTTC.

This clonotype was seen more than once but under ten times. The gene calls are TRBV20-1 and TRBJ2-5, with D uncertain. CDR1 and CDR2 from the germline V gene are DFQATT and SNEGSKA (reference sequence). The V end lost 7 bases, the J end lost 1 base, and 10 bases lay between the germline ends. This CDR3 has 12 residues. The CDR3, as DNA: TGCAGTGAGCAGGTAGCCCAAGAGACCCAGTACTTC. Its translation is CSEQVAQETQYF.

The chain uses TRBV7-8 and TRBJ2-4; D unclear. Germline CDR1 reads SGHVS; CDR2 reads FQNEAQ. V gave up 1 base and J gave up 6 bases, with 19 bases separating them. The CDR3 sequence is 17 residues long. CDR3 in DNA: TGTGCCAGCAGCTTAGACGTCCATCGAACTCCCGGAAACATTCAGTACTTC. This translates into CASSLDVHRTPGNIQYF.

The chain recombines TRBV4-1 with TRBJ2-5; no clear D gene. V was cut by 2 bases and J by 4 bases, with 8 bases left in between. Germline values: CDR1 MGHRA, CDR2 YSYEKL. The CDR3 consists of 13 residues. DNA of the CDR3: TGCGCCAGCAGCCAACTCTACCGAGAGACCCAGTACTTC. Its translation: CASSQLYRETQYF.

J is TRBJ2-5 and V is TRBV7-3, with 12 nucleotides matching TRBD2. This CDR3 is built from 15 residues. The germline CDR1 and CDR2 sequences are SGHTA and FQGTGA. After removal of 5 bases from V and 5 bases from J, the junction contained 6 bases not matched to a gene. The CDR3 sequence: CASSMTSGSSETQYF. The CDR3 nucleotides read TGTGCCAGCAGCATGACTAGCGGGAGTTCTGAGACCCAGTACTTC.

This clonotype showed up many times. The rearrangement links TRBV2 to TRBJ2-1; a weak D match, TRBD2 (6 bases). Germline assignment: CDR1 SNHLY and CDR2 FYNNEI. There are 13 residues in the CDR3. V dropped 7 bases and J dropped 5 bases, with 12 bases sitting between them. The CDR3 reads CASIVAEHNEQFF. Written as DNA, the CDR3 is TGTGCCAGCATAGTAGCGGAACACAATGAGCAGTTCTTC.

The rearrangement links TRBV4-1 to TRBJ1-3; no clear D gene. The CDR3 runs to 16 residues. Trimming stripped 3 bases from V and 4 bases from J, with 16 bases between. In germline, CDR1 is MGHRA, CDR2 YSYEKL. CDR3 DNA: TGCGCCAGCAGCCACCCCCCCACGAGCGGGGGAAACACCATATATTTT. Amino acid sequence: CASSHPPTSGGNTIYF.

This clonotype was detected only a few times. The chain has TRBV18 and TRBJ1-2; D is perhaps TRBD1 (6 bases). Trimming removed 3 bases at V and 2 bases at J, with 13 bases between. CDR3 size: 15 residues. Germline CDR1 is KGHSH and CDR2 is LQKENI. CDR3 bases: TGTGCCAGCTCACCCACAGGGTGGCTCAACTATGGCTACACCTTC. Amino acid sequence: CASSPTGWLNYGYTF.

This clonotype has at least ten counts. The rearrangement links TRBV29-1 to TRBJ1-1, with a weak D call TRBD1 (6 bases). Trimming stripped 7 bases from V and 0 bases from J, with 12 bases between. Germline lookup yields CDR1 SQVTM and CDR2 ANQGSEA. CDR3 length: 13 amino acids. CDR3 residues: CSGSGHLNTEAFF. For the CDR3, the DNA is TGCAGCGGATCGGGACACTTGAACACTGAAGCTTTCTTT.

Concerning this clonotype itself: Since a much larger clone is just one base distant, this may be a read error. This rearrangement joins TRBV20-1 to TRBJ1-6; 8 nucleotides match TRBD1. V shed 3 bases, J shed 6 bases, and the junction held 7 bases outside the gene matches. CDR1 and CDR2 from the germline V gene are DFQATT and SNEGSKA (reference sequence). This CDR3 has 15 amino acids. Written as DNA, the CDR3 is TGCAGTGCTAGGCTTCCAGGGGGCAGTAATTCACCCCTCCACTTT. Its translation is CSARLPGGSNSPLHF.

In this sample, this clonotype turned up many times. The chain has TRBV7-8 and TRBJ2-1; 12 positions agree with TRBD2. The germline V gene encodes CDR1 SGHVS and CDR2 FQNEAQ. CDR3 length: 16 amino acids. Germline trimming cut 2 bases from V and 6 bases from J; bases unmatched to any gene: 5. The CDR3 reads CASSLRLAGVGNEQFF. DNA of the CDR3: TGTGCCAGCAGCTTACGACTAGCGGGAGTCGGCAATGAGCAGTTCTTC.

This clonotype was observed many times. The rearrangement links TRBV20-1 to TRBJ1-1; D is unresolved. V was pared by 6 bases and J by 1 base, with 12 bases between. The CDR3 runs to 13 residues. Germline V gene lookup returns CDR1 DFQATT and CDR2 SNEGSKA (reference sequence). CDR3 DNA sequence: TGCAGTGCAACACCACAGCCGAACACTGAAGCTTTCTTT. This encodes CSATPQPNTEAFF.

This clonotype was observed many times. The V call is TRBV7-3, the J call TRBJ2-1; D gene ambiguous. This CDR3 has 16 residues. The V end was cut by 1 base, the J end by 0 bases, with 10 bases between. In germline, CDR1 is SGHTA, CDR2 FQGTGA. DNA for the CDR3: TGTGCCAGCAGCTTAAGAGCGTGGAGCTCCTACAATGAGCAGTTCTTC. Translating it yields CASSLRAWSSYNEQFF. The entire variable domain, with the rest obtained from reference TRBV7-3 and TRBJ2-1, is as follows: GAGVSQTPSNKVTEKGKYVELRCDPISGHTALYWYRQSLGQGPEFLIYFQGTGAADDSGLPNDRFFAVRPEGSVSTLKIQRTERGDSAVYLCASSLRAWSSYNEQFFGPGTRLTVL.

A few counts support this clonotype. The rearrangement links TRBV7-8 to TRBJ2-2; D is ambiguous. This CDR3 has 13 residues. Germline values: CDR1 SGHVS, CDR2 FQNEAQ. V lost 5 bases, J lost 9 bases, and 13 bases lay in between. The CDR3 region has the DNA TGTGCCAGCAGCCTCACCACAAACCGGGAGCTGTTTTTT. Amino acids: CASSLTTNRELFF.

The CDR3 is CASSTDSGETQYF. Here the CDR3 DNA reads TGTGCCAGTAGTACGGACAGTGGGGAGACCCAGTACTTC. The V and J genes are TRBV19 and TRBJ2-5; D is perhaps TRBD1 (6 bases). Germline V CDR1 and CDR2: LNHDA, SQIVND (reference sequence). The V and J ends lost 4 bases and 5 bases respectively, with 11 bases between them. The CDR3 is made up of 13 amino acids. Looking up the rest from reference TRBV19 and TRBJ2-5 gives the full variable domain: DGGITQSPKYLFRKEGQNVTLSCEQNLNHDAMYWYRQDPGQGLRLIYYSQIVNDFQKGDIAEGYSVSREKKESFPLTVTSAQKNPTAFYLCASSTDSGETQYFGPGTRLLVL.